Given below is one TCR beta chain in context. Its target is not known. Germline and junction disagree at one end, which may indicate a read error. With each sample, at least 5.5 micrograms of total RNA were extracted. Through a sample-barcoded 5' primer and a J-beta primer mix, a second PCR was run for roughly 7 to 12 cycles. TCRdb re-analysed the 5' RACE reads in MiXCR, keeping a single row per CDR3 protein. Seen here are some 1.6 million distinct CDR3 sequences, 30% to 40% observed once, and the top ten hold approximately 10%. This record comes from a study of blood T cells in healthy people across ages. The study, taken as a whole, reports: Estimates drawn from one million T cells were deemed to understate diversity. A conclusive naive versus antigen-experienced comparison was prevented by the unsorted PBMCs.

Germline V lookup: CDR1 MGHRA, CDR2 YSYEKL. The CDR3 length is 16 residues. This chain links TRBV4-1 with TRBJ2-6; D is perhaps TRBD2 (6 bases). The TCR comes from a woman aged 25 to 45 in good health. The sample was blood. Written as DNA, the CDR3 is TGCGCCAGCAGCCAAGGCGGGGCATCTGGGGCCAACGCCCTGACTTTC. It is translated as CASSQGGASGANALTF.